The entry that follows covers one T cell receptor (beta chain) sequence. No antigen is known for it. The germline V and J ends were trimmed by 7 bases and 12 bases, with 19 bases remaining between them. Germline assignment: CDR1 MDHEN and CDR2 SYDVKM. The CDR3 has 14 residues. The data were obtained in a study of T cell repertoires in cytomegalovirus infection. One entry per CDR3 protein, called by TCRdb with MiXCR from the reads. Here the sample spans more than 300,000 distinct CDR3 sequences, roughly 34% being singletons. The chain has TRBV28 and TRBJ2-6; either TRBD1 or TRBD2 may fit D (5 bases each). The sequence came from a human donor in good health (CMV status not recorded). Some clones in this sample may be carry-over from other donors' samples. The input for sequencing was cultured PBMCs, taken from culture after CMV antigen stimulation. CDR3 DNA sequence: TGTGCCAGCACCCCTTCCGGGACCTCCAGCGTCCTGACTTTC. Translated, it gives CASTPSGTSSVLTF.